The 4 T cell receptor beta chains given below trace back to one sample, sequenced in a study of Tregs in tolerant kidney transplant recipients. Clones were sequenced by immunoSEQ multiplex PCR, and TCRdb holds only the in-frame ones, with some missing. The sample yields 68,000 or so clones, roughly 89% seen once. Sequencing was carried out using CD4+ T cells from blood. These receptors all stem from a human donor in good health.

This chain joins TRBV18 and TRBJ2-7; unclear D gene. The CDR3 is 14 amino acids. The germline V and J ends were trimmed by 3 bases and 7 bases, with 16 bases remaining between them. Germline V lookup: CDR1 KGHSH, CDR2 LQKENI. The CDR3 DNA follows: TGTGCCAGCTCACCTCCCACCTTCTCTGGGGAGCAGTACTTC. Its protein is CASSPPTFSGEQYF. Full variable domain (missing parts from reference TRBV18 and TRBJ2-7): NAGVMQNPRHLVRRRGQEARLRCSPMKGHSHVYWYRQLPEEGLKFMVYLQKENIIDESGMPKERFSAEFPKEGPSILRIQQVVRGDSAAYFCASSPPTFSGEQYFGPGTRLTVT.

The chain joins TRBV25-1 to TRBJ1-5; D is undetermined. The CDR3 extends over 14 amino acids. Between the trimmed V and J ends, which lost 6 bases and 1 base, there was a span of 10 bases. Per germline, CDR1 MGHDK and CDR2 SYGVNS. CDR3 sequence: CASSEGRSNQPQHF. The CDR3 nucleotides read TGTGCCAGCAGCGAGGGTCGAAGCAATCAGCCCCAGCATTTT.

The rearrangement joins TRBV6-6 to TRBJ2-1; weak D call: TRBD2 (7 bases). Germline lookup yields CDR1 MNHNY and CDR2 SVGAGI (reference sequence). V was clipped by 6 bases and J by 3 bases, with 18 bases between them. This CDR3 has 16 amino acids. Here the CDR3 DNA reads TGTGCCAGCAGAGATCGGGGGGCGGGCCTCTACAATGAGCAGTTCTTC. Protein product: CASRDRGAGLYNEQFF.

V usage is TRBV6-6 and J usage is TRBJ2-2; 10 bases are a match to TRBD2. Germline lookup yields CDR1 MNHNY and CDR2 SVGAGI (reference sequence). This CDR3 has 15 residues. V trimming: 2 bases; J trimming: 7 bases; junction bases outside the gene matches: 4. CDR3 in amino acids: CASSYVGTSVGELFF. The CDR3 DNA reads TGTGCCAGCAGTTACGTTGGGACTAGCGTCGGGGAGCTGTTTTTT.